This passage covers 2 T cell receptor beta chains from one sample sequenced in a study of human T cells and chemical hapten exposure. The time point here: pre-sensitization, week 0. The sample's treatment: therapeutic diphenylcyclopropenone sensitization with weekly scalp DPC. Using its own MiXCR run on the RACE reads, TCRdb lists one record per CDR3 protein. Of a few hundred thousand distinct CDR3 sequences listed, 7.5% to 9% were seen once; the top ten hold 1.2%. Source: whole blood, taken in connection with sensitization to the hapten diphenylcyclopropenone (DPC). These TCRs come from a man younger than 30 with alopecia areata. Some clones in this sample may be carry-over from other donors' samples.

In its sample, this clonotype was seen a few times. The J gene is TRBJ2-1, the V gene TRBV6-5; D gene uncertain. V dropped 6 bases and J dropped 7 bases, with 19 bases sitting between them. The length of the CDR3 is 15 residues. Germline CDR1 MNHEY, CDR2 SVGAGI. The CDR3 loop is CASSPPRAMRNEQFF. The CDR3 DNA follows: TGTGCCAGCAGCCCCCCAAGGGCCATGAGGAATGAGCAGTTCTTC.

The sample holds many counts of this clonotype. The chain joins TRBV6-2 or TRBV6-3 to TRBJ2-1; 10 positions match TRBD1. V was pared by 4 bases and J by 3 bases, with 3 bases of the junction left unmatched. Germline assignment: CDR1 MNHEY and CDR2 SVGEGT. The CDR3 is 15 residues long. The CDR3 nucleotides read TGTGCCAGCAGTTTGGGGACAGGGGACTACAATGAGCAGTTCTTC. It yields the protein CASSLGTGDYNEQFF.